One sample yielded the 28 T cell receptor beta chains listed below, sequenced in a study. MiXCR, run by TCRdb on the reads, gives a single entry per CDR3 protein. The sample shows 7,100 or so distinct CDR3 sequences, 32% of them seen only once. Sequencing was performed on blood. These receptors were obtained from a human donor.

This clonotype is judged medium-sized. The rearrangement uses TRBV12-3 or TRBV12-4 and TRBJ1-1; no definite D call. V dropped 7 bases and J dropped 0 bases, with 9 bases sitting between them. This CDR3 region has 13 residues. The CDR3 sequence is CASNLRLNTEAFF. The CDR3 coding sequence is TGTGCCAGCAACTTGAGGCTGAACACTGAAGCTTTCTTT.

This clonotype was seen ten or more times. The chain carries TRBV27 and TRBJ1-6, with 9 bases that match TRBD1. The CDR3 has 12 amino acids. Germline values: CDR1 MNHEY, CDR2 SMNVEV (reference sequence). V gave up 8 bases and J gave up 10 bases; unmatched junction bases: 3. The CDR3: CASGTGRSPLHF. In nucleotides, the CDR3 is TGTGCCAGCGGGACAGGGCGGTCACCCCTCCACTTT.

By share of the sample, this clonotype is medium-sized (0.01 to 0.1%). This chain uses TRBV13 with TRBJ1-1; 7 nucleotides line up with TRBD1. The CDR3 contains 14 residues. Germline CDR1 reads PRHDT; CDR2 reads FYEKMQ (reference sequence). V lost 3 bases, J lost 1 base, and 2 bases stayed unmatched. The CDR3 here is CASSFAGGNTEAFF. Written as DNA, the CDR3 is TGTGCCAGCAGCTTTGCAGGGGGGAACACTGAAGCTTTCTTT.

By sample fraction, this clonotype is medium-sized. V and J are TRBV4-2 and TRBJ1-1; 7 nucleotides agree with TRBD1. The CDR3 has 15 residues. Germline lookup yields CDR1 LGHNA and CDR2 YNFKEQ. J was trimmed by 4 bases and V by 0 bases; bases with no gene match: 5. The CDR3 sequence is CASSQEGDSTTEAFF. CDR3 DNA sequence: TGTGCCAGCAGCCAAGAGGGGGACAGTACCACTGAAGCTTTCTTT.

This clonotype showed up just a few times. This sequence joins TRBV7-8 and TRBJ2-7, with 7 positions matching TRBD2. Germline assignment: CDR1 SGHVS and CDR2 FQNEAQ. Losses at the gene ends were 6 bases for V and 5 bases for J; bases not matched to a gene: 16. The CDR3 contains 16 residues. The CDR3 DNA follows: TGTGCCAGCAGTTCCTGGATGGCGGGAGATGTTGACGAGCAGTACTTC. It specifies CASSSWMAGDVDEQYF.

This clonotype has at least ten counts. This chain connects TRBV30 to TRBJ2-3; 8 bases map to TRBD2. The J segment lost 6 bases and the V segment lost 5 bases, leaving 10 bases of the junction unmatched. The CDR3 spans 14 residues. Germline V CDR1 and CDR2: GTSNPN, SVGIG (reference sequence). The CDR3 DNA sequence: TGTGCCTGGGGCTCTGGAGCGGGAGTGGATACGCAGTATTTT. Residues: CAWGSGAGVDTQYF.

By its share, this clonotype is medium-sized. CDR3: CSSRTGANTEAFF. The CDR3 nucleotides are TGCAGCTCAAGGACAGGGGCGAACACTGAAGCTTTCTTT. The rearrangement uses TRBV29-1 and TRBJ1-1; 9 nucleotides line up with TRBD1. This CDR3 is built from 13 residues. Germline V lookup: CDR1 SQVTM, CDR2 ANQGSEA. The J segment lost 1 base and the V segment lost 8 bases, leaving 5 bases of the junction unmatched.

This clonotype was observed at least ten times. The chain combines TRBV6-2 or TRBV6-3 with TRBJ2-7; D might be TRBD1 (6 bases). V was trimmed by 6 bases and J by 5 bases, leaving 17 bases between them. Per germline, CDR1 MNHEY and CDR2 SVGEGT. The CDR3 is made up of 14 amino acids. The CDR3, as DNA: TGTGCCAGCAGGCGGACAGCTAATTCGGACGAGCAGTACTTC. It codes for CASRRTANSDEQYF.

This clonotype is medium-sized by share. V and J are TRBV12-3 or TRBV12-4 and TRBJ1-1; D is unresolved. Trimming cost V 3 bases and J 8 bases, with 19 bases left between them. The CDR3 extends over 15 amino acids. CDR3 DNA sequence: TGTGCCAGCAGTTTCGGCCCCTCGGGTGTCTGGGAAGCTTTCTTT. Amino acids: CASSFGPSGVWEAFF.

The chain joins TRBV20-1 to TRBJ1-1; D is undetermined. Germline V gene data show CDR1 as DFQATT and CDR2 as SNEGSKA (reference sequence). The V and J ends lost 0 bases and 0 bases respectively, with 17 bases between them. The CDR3 totals 17 residues. The DNA of the CDR3 is TGCAGTGCTAGAGATTACCCGTATGGGGTCATGAACACTGAAGCTTTCTTT. It specifies CSARDYPYGVMNTEAFF.

The table lists this clonotype with many counts. The V call is TRBV7-9, the J call TRBJ1-2, with 9 bases matching TRBD1. The CDR3 runs to 16 residues. Per germline, CDR1 SEHNR and CDR2 FQNEAQ (reference sequence). The J segment lost 2 bases and the V segment lost 5 bases, leaving 9 bases of the junction unmatched. The CDR3 DNA sequence: TGTGCCAGCAGCCCAAGTGGGGACAGGGCCAACTATGGCTACACCTTC. Protein product: CASSPSGDRANYGYTF.

V and J are TRBV29-1 and TRBJ1-1, with 9 positions matching TRBD1. V lost 7 bases to trimming and J lost 4 bases; unmatched junction nucleotides: 10. The CDR3 runs 14 residues. Germline assignment: CDR1 SQVTM and CDR2 ANQGSEA. The CDR3, as DNA: TGCAGCGCCGAGCTGGACAGGGGTGCCACTGAAGCTTTCTTT. This codes for CSAELDRGATEAFF.

The chain has TRBV29-1 and TRBJ2-3; D possibly uses TRBD1 or TRBD2 (6 bases each). The CDR3 length is 13 residues. The germline V gene has CDR1 SQVTM and CDR2 ANQGSEA. The CDR3 DNA reads TGCAACGCCCGGACGGGGGCAACAGATACGCAGTATTTT. This gives the protein CNARTGATDTQYF.

Judged by abundance, this clonotype is medium-sized. The genes are TRBV29-1 and TRBJ1-1; TRBD1 is a possible D gene (5 bases). CDR1 SQVTM and CDR2 ANQGSEA come from the germline V gene. This CDR3 comprises 13 residues. V was clipped by 6 bases and J by 0 bases, with 11 bases between them. The CDR3 spells CSVEGTLNTEAFF. In DNA form, the CDR3 reads TGCAGCGTAGAGGGGACCTTGAACACTGAAGCTTTCTTT.

The chain couples TRBV28 to TRBJ2-7; the D gene is possibly TRBD2 (6 bases). There are 14 residues in the CDR3. Trimming shortened V by 3 bases and J by 3 bases, and 12 bases separated the two germline ends. Germline values: CDR1 MDHEN, CDR2 SYDVKM. The CDR3 DNA reads as TGTGCCAGCAGTTTTAGGGGACTCCTCTACGAGCAGTACTTC. Translated: CASSFRGLLYEQYF.

In its sample, this clonotype ranks as medium-sized. J is TRBJ1-6 and V is TRBV7-9; weak D call: TRBD1 (5 bases). Per germline, CDR1 SEHNR and CDR2 FQNEAQ (reference sequence). V was trimmed by 3 bases and J by 6 bases, leaving 12 bases between them. CDR3 size: 15 residues. CDR3 in DNA: TGTGCCAGCAGCTTGGCGCGCAGGGTTAATTCACCCCTCCACTTT. This sequence encodes CASSLARRVNSPLHF. Based on the CDR3 plus reference TRBV7-9 and TRBJ1-6, the full variable domain is DTGVSQNPRHKITKRGQNVTFRCDPISEHNRLYWYRQTLGQGPEFLTYFQNEAQLEKSRLLSDRFSAERPKGSFSTLEIQRTEQGDSAMYLCASSLARRVNSPLHFGNGTRLTVT.

The chain combines TRBV28 with TRBJ2-5; 10 bases map to TRBD2. Germline V lookup: CDR1 MDHEN, CDR2 SYDVKM. The CDR3 runs 15 residues. With V trimmed by 6 bases and J by 3 bases, 7 bases remained unmatched. This CDR3 reads CASSFTAGGEETQYF. Written as DNA, the CDR3 is TGTGCCAGCAGCTTTACAGCGGGAGGGGAAGAGACCCAGTACTTC.

In this sample, this clonotype is medium-sized. The chain joins TRBV7-3 to TRBJ1-5; D is ambiguous. CDR1 and CDR2 from the germline V gene are SGHTA and FQGTGA. Trimming stripped 7 bases from V and 7 bases from J, with 11 bases between. The CDR3 has 12 amino acids. In nucleotides, the CDR3 is TGTGCCAGCACAGGCGCGGGGCAGCCCCAGCATTTT. Protein sequence: CASTGAGQPQHF.

The J gene is TRBJ1-1, the V gene TRBV29-1, with D hard to call. The germline gives CDR1 SQVTM, CDR2 ANQGSEA. The CDR3 length is 11 residues. Trimming left V 7 bases short and J 2 bases short, with 8 bases between. CDR3 protein: CSAKFNTEAFF. The DNA of the CDR3 is TGCAGCGCTAAATTCAACACTGAAGCTTTCTTT.

The chain is built from TRBV4-3 and TRBJ2-5; 10 positions match TRBD2. This CDR3 has 16 residues. Germline-derived CDR1 and CDR2 are LGHNA and YSLEER. The J segment lost 5 bases and the V segment lost 3 bases, leaving 9 bases of the junction unmatched. Here the CDR3 reads CASSHGASGSSETQYF. The DNA for the CDR3 is TGCGCCAGCAGCCACGGAGCTAGCGGGAGTTCCGAGACCCAGTACTTC.

This chain joins TRBV4-2 and TRBJ1-2, with 7 bases identical to TRBD1. The V and J ends lost 0 bases and 2 bases, in that order; junction bases with no gene match: 6. The CDR3 covers 16 residues. The germline gives CDR1 LGHNA, CDR2 YNFKEQ. The CDR3 is CASSQDGGQPNYGYTF. CDR3 bases: TGTGCCAGCAGCCAAGATGGGGGACAGCCAAACTATGGCTACACCTTC.

This clonotype was detected many times. This chain links TRBV20-1 with TRBJ2-7; TRBD2 might be the D (6 bases). The CDR3 runs 12 residues. Germline V gene lookup returns CDR1 DFQATT and CDR2 SNEGSKA (reference sequence). V lost 6 bases, J lost 4 bases, and 13 bases lay in between. The CDR3 region is CSATGTLYEQYF. The CDR3 nucleotides read TGCAGTGCGACGGGGACTCTTTACGAGCAGTACTTC.

V usage is TRBV20-1 and J usage is TRBJ2-1; the D is unclear. Deletions cut 3 bases from V and 8 bases from J, with 5 bases between. CDR3 length: 10 residues. Germline V gene data show CDR1 as DFQATT and CDR2 as SNEGSKA (reference sequence). CDR3 DNA sequence: TGCAGTGCTAGGCCCGATGAGCAGTTCTTC. This encodes CSARPDEQFF.

The chain links TRBV7-2 to TRBJ1-2, with D unclear. The CDR3 has 11 residues. Trimming left V 8 bases short and J 1 base short, with 5 bases between. CDR1 is SGHTA, CDR2 FQGNSA, per germline. CDR3 coding DNA: TGTGCCAGCGGCTATAACTATGGCTACACCTTC. This sequence encodes CASGYNYGYTF.

By share, this clonotype counts as medium-sized. This chain links TRBV6-1 with TRBJ1-1, with a possible D match to TRBD1 (5 bases). Germline V gene data show CDR1 as MNHNS and CDR2 as SASEGT. This CDR3 spans 16 amino acids. V was cut by 1 base and J by 3 bases, with 15 bases left in between. DNA for the CDR3: TGTGCCAGCAGTGAAGACCCAGGGAGAGGGGACACTGAAGCTTTCTTT. It encodes CASSEDPGRGDTEAFF.

This clonotype is classed as medium-sized. V and J are TRBV4-2 and TRBJ1-5, with 9 bases identical to TRBD1. This CDR3 is built from 14 residues. V was clipped by 6 bases and J by 4 bases; unmatched bases: 4. Germline V gene sequence: CDR1 LGHNA, CDR2 YNFKEQ. The CDR3 region is CASRQGADNQPQHF. The CDR3 bases are TGTGCCAGCAGACAGGGGGCGGATAATCAGCCCCAGCATTTT.

This clonotype ranks as medium-sized (0.01 to 0.1%). The CDR3 here is CSASPTGFGYTF. In DNA form, the CDR3 reads TGCAGTGCTAGTCCTACAGGTTTCGGCTACACCTTC. The chain links TRBV20-1 to TRBJ1-2; TRBD1 might be the D (5 bases). Per germline, CDR1 DFQATT and CDR2 SNEGSKA (reference sequence). The CDR3 has 12 amino acids. Trimming cost V 3 bases and J 8 bases, with 13 bases left between them.

This clonotype is medium-sized in the sample. V gene TRBV14 combines with J gene TRBJ2-7; 13 bases are shared with TRBD2. Germline V gene lookup returns CDR1 SGHDN and CDR2 FVKESK. Trimming took 4 bases from V and 2 from J; bases not matched to a gene: 2. The CDR3 totals 15 residues. CDR3 sequence (DNA): TGTGCCAGCAGCCTCGGACTAGCGGGAGCCTACGAGCAGTACTTC. Encoded protein: CASSLGLAGAYEQYF.